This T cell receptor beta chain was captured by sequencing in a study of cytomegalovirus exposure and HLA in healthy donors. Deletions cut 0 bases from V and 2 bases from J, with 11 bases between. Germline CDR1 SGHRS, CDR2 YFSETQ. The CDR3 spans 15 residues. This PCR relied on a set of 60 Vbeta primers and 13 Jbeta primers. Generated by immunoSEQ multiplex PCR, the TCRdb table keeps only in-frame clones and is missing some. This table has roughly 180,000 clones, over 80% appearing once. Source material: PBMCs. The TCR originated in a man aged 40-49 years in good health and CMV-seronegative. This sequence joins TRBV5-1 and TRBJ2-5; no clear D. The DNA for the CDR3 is TGCGCCAGCAGCTTGGGCGTGGTGTTGCAAGAGACCCAGTACTTC. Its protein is CASSLGVVLQETQYF.